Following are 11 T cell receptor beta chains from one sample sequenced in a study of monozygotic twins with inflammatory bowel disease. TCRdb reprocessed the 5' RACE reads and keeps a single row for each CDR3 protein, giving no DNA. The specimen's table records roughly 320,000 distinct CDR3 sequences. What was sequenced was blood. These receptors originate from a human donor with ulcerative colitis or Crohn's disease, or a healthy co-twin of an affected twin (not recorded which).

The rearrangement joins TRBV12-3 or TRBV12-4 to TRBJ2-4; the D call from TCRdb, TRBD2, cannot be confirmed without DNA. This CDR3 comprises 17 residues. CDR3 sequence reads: CASSVRAGPLWENIQYF.

CDR3 sequence reads: CASSVRRTDTQYF. The J gene is TRBJ2-3, the V gene TRBV5-1. Germline CDR1 SGHRS, CDR2 YFSETQ. This CDR3 contains 13 residues.

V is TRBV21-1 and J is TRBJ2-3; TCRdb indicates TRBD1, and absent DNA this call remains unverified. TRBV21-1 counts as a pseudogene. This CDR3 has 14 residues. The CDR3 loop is CASSKDRPRDTQYF.

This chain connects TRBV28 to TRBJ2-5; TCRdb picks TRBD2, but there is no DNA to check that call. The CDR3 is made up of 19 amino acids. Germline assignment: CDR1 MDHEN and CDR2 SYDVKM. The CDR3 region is CASSLPPLTSDRFQETQYF. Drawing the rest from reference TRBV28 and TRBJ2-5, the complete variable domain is DVKVTQSSRYLVKRTGEKVFLECVQDMDHENMFWYRQDPGLGLRLIYFSYDVKMKEKGDIPEGYSVSREKKERFSLILESASTNQTSMYLCASSLPPLTSDRFQETQYFGPGTRLLVL.

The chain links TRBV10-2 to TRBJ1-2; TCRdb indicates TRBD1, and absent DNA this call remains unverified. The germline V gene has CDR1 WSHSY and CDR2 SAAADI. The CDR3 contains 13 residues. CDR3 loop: CASLGDINYGYTF.

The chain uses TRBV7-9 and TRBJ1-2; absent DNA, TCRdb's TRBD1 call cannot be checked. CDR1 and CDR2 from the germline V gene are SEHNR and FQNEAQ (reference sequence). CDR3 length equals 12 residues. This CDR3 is CASTSQGYGYTF.

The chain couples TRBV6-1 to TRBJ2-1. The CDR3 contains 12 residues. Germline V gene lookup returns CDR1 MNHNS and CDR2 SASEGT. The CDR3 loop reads CASSEWDNEQFF.

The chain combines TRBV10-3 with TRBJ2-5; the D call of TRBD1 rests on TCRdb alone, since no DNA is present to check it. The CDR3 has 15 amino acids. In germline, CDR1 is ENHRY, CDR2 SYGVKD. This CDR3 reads CAISEDRGLGETQYF.

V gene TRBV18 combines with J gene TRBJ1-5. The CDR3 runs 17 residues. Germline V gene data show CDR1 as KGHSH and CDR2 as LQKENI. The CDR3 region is CASSPSIEERSNQPQHF.

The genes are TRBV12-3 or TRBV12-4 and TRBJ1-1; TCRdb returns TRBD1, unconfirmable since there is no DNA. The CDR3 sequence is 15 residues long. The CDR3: CASSLVGTMNTEAFF.

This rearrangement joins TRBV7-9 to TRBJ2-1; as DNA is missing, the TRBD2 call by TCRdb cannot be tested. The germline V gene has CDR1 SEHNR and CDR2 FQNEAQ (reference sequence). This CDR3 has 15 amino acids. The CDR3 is CASSLGTGATNEQFF.